These 12 T cell receptor beta chains share one sample of origin, sequenced in a study of vaccination and CD4 T cells after COVID-19. TCRdb recomputed calls from the PCR reads with MiXCR, one row per CDR3 protein. The sample lists just under 20,000 distinct CDR3 sequences, 45% to 70% seen once, with 1% to 1.3% in the top ten. The specimen comprised CD4+ T cells from blood, sampled after SARS-CoV-2 vaccination. These receptors were obtained from a human donor who had recovered from COVID-19.

V is TRBV2 and J is TRBJ2-2; 10 nucleotides align to TRBD2. CDR3 length: 17 amino acids. Germline loops: CDR1 SNHLY, CDR2 FYNNEI. The J segment lost 3 bases and the V segment lost 2 bases, leaving 6 bases of the junction unmatched. DNA of the CDR3: TGTGCCAGCAGTGAACGAGCGGGAGGGCTGGACACCGGGGAGCTGTTTTTT. Translation: CASSERAGGLDTGELFF.

This clonotype was recorded once. The chain has TRBV28 and TRBJ2-3, with 10 bases identical to TRBD2. CDR1 is MDHEN and CDR2 is SYDVKM in the germline V gene. J lost 0 bases, V lost 6 bases, and 3 bases had no gene match. This CDR3 is 15 amino acids long. CDR3 DNA: TGTGCCAGCAGGACTAGCGGGCCTAGCACAGATACGCAGTATTTT. It encodes CASRTSGPSTDTQYF.

The V and J genes are TRBV12-3 or TRBV12-4 and TRBJ2-7; 8 bases align to TRBD2. The DNA end is more similar to TRBJ2-5, so the J call may be wrong. The CDR3 is 15 amino acids. This CDR3 reads CASSHRAGVSETQYF. The CDR3 coding sequence is TGTGCCAGCAGCCACCGAGCGGGAGTCAGCGAGACCCAGTACTTC.

This clonotype was counted only a few times. V and J are TRBV19 and TRBJ1-5; no clear D. Germline CDR1 reads LNHDA; CDR2 reads SQIVND (reference sequence). V lost 7 bases and J lost 3, with 10 bases in between. The CDR3 contains 13 residues. CDR3 residues: CASTISPNQPQHF. The DNA for the CDR3 is TGTGCCAGTACCATCAGCCCCAATCAGCCCCAGCATTTT.

V gene TRBV7-2 combines with J gene TRBJ1-4; weak D call: TRBD1 (6 bases). Trimming shortened V by 5 bases and J by 4 bases, and 14 bases separated the two germline ends. CDR1 SGHTA and CDR2 FQGNSA come from the germline V gene. The CDR3 runs to 15 residues. The CDR3, as DNA: TGTGCCAGCAGCCGGTACAGGGTCTTTAATGAAAAACTGTTTTTT. It translates to CASSRYRVFNEKLFF.

This clonotype is termed medium-sized (0.01 to 0.1%). The chain uses TRBV19 and TRBJ1-1; 9 bases line up with TRBD1. The ends lost 4 bases at V and 6 bases at J; junction bases unmatched: 6. The V gene's germline CDR1 is LNHDA and CDR2 SQIVND (reference sequence). This CDR3 comprises 14 residues. CDR3 loop: CASSRGQGTAEAFF. Written as DNA, the CDR3 is TGTGCCAGTAGTAGGGGACAGGGTACTGCTGAAGCTTTCTTT.

The V gene is TRBV5-8, the J gene TRBJ1-5, with unresolved D. The CDR3 consists of 14 residues. Trimming stripped 0 bases from V and 1 base from J, with 5 bases between. CDR1 SGHTS and CDR2 YDEGEE come from the germline V gene. The CDR3 loop reads CASSLDESNQPQHF. CDR3 in DNA: TGTGCCAGCAGCTTGGATGAAAGCAATCAGCCCCAGCATTTT. The entire variable domain, with the rest obtained from reference TRBV5-8 and TRBJ1-5, is as follows: EAGVTQSPTHLIKTRGQQATLRCSPISGHTSVYWYQQALGLGLQFLLWYDEGEERNRGNFPPRFSGRQFPNYSSELNVNALELEDSALYLCASSLDESNQPQHFGDGTRLSIL.

This clonotype came up a few times. The chain employs TRBV20-1 and TRBJ2-5, with D possibly TRBD1 on 5 matching bases. Trimming cost V 5 bases and J 5 bases, with 21 bases left between them. The CDR3 is 15 amino acids. Germline values: CDR1 DFQATT, CDR2 SNEGSKA (reference sequence). The CDR3 is CSALSPQGSGETQYF. CDR3 nucleotide sequence: TGCAGTGCTCTCAGCCCGCAGGGATCCGGCGAGACCCAGTACTTC.

The chain employs TRBV6-1 and TRBJ2-2, with 13 positions matching TRBD2. Germline assignment: CDR1 MNHNS and CDR2 SASEGT. V lost 8 bases and J lost 2; bases outside the gene matches: 11. The length of the CDR3 is 18 residues. The CDR3 region is CASPRPPGLAGNTGELFF. Written as DNA, the CDR3 is TGTGCCAGCCCTAGGCCTCCGGGACTAGCGGGAAACACCGGGGAGCTGTTTTTT.

The chain carries TRBV20-1 and TRBJ1-5; TRBD1 might be the D (6 bases). Looked up from germline, CDR1 is DFQATT and CDR2 is SNEGSKA (reference sequence). The length of the CDR3 is 14 residues. The V end was cut by 3 bases, the J end by 2 bases, with 11 bases between. The CDR3 region is CSASVGAGNQPQHF. The DNA for the CDR3 is TGCAGTGCTAGTGTGGGGGCTGGCAATCAGCCCCAGCATTTT.

The V gene is TRBV6-1, the J gene TRBJ1-1; D gene uncertain. The V and J ends lost 7 bases and 1 base respectively, with 7 bases between them. This CDR3 spans 12 amino acids. The germline V gene encodes CDR1 MNHNS and CDR2 SASEGT. The CDR3 DNA is TGTGCCAGCACCACGGGGAACACTGAAGCTTTCTTT. Its protein product is CASTTGNTEAFF.

V usage is TRBV5-4 and J usage is TRBJ2-3, with a tentative D call TRBD2 (6 bases). With 1 base removed from V and 0 bases from J, the gap between germline ends came to 9 bases. Germline V gene lookup returns CDR1 SGHNT and CDR2 YYREEE (reference sequence). The CDR3 has 15 amino acids. The CDR3 loop is CASSLPGTSTDTQYF. As DNA, the CDR3 is TGTGCCAGCAGCTTGCCCGGGACTAGCACAGATACGCAGTATTTT.